The 32 T cell receptor beta chains below all came from one sample that was sequenced in a study of CD8+ T cells in alopecia areata (dated by TCRdb to about 2018). The time point label corresponds to: approximately 4 weeks on oral tofacitinib. Read against the paper, the sample's treatment or condition label means: oral pan-JAK inhibitor, 5-10 mg twice daily. Preparation of the library involved the immunoSEQ multiplex PCR assay. For TCR sequencing, RNA was extracted from every sample and reverse transcribed into cDNA to serve as template. Entries here come from immuneACCESS through TCRdb and include only in-frame sequences with V and J called. Some clones fail to appear in such tables; in the studies checked, an unresolved V gene covers under half of the shortfall, and the cause of the remainder is unknown. The table for this sample lists 150,000 to 200,000 clones; 50% to 60% of them were counted only once. Less than 3.5% of the sample is in the top ten clones.

The material sequenced was CD4+ T cells sorted from blood, taken at week 4, from a patient treated with tofacitinib. The receptors were gathered from a human donor with alopecia areata.

Points on this clone: Because the CDR3's place on the DNA is in doubt, the DNA is left out and the CDR3 is given as listed by TCRdb. This chain links TRBV29-1 with TRBJ2-7. CDR1 SQVTM and CDR2 ANQGSEA come from the germline V gene. Counting both end residues, the CDR3 totals 8 amino acids. The CDR3 is CSVAGGIF.

In this sample, this clone turned up once. The chain carries TRBV2 and TRBJ2-7, with TRBD1 matching 8 bases. The CDR3 contains 13 residues. V was pared by 6 bases and J by 1 base, with 2 bases of the junction left unmatched. Germline CDR1 reads SNHLY; CDR2 reads FYNNEI. CDR3 amino acids: CASRTGGSYEQYF. The CDR3 bases are TGTGCCAGCAGAACAGGGGGATCCTACGAGCAGTACTTC.

The V call is TRBV2, the J call TRBJ1-1; 8 bases match TRBD1. Per germline, CDR1 SNHLY and CDR2 FYNNEI. The junction had 9 bases not matched to a gene; V was cut back by 5 bases and J by 7 bases. The CDR3 consists of 14 residues. The chain's CDR3 is CASSPRDRPLEAFF. The CDR3 coding sequence is TGTGCCAGCAGTCCGCGGGACAGGCCACTTGAAGCTTTCTTT.

The genes are TRBV5-1 and TRBJ2-5; 8 nucleotides agree with TRBD2. J was trimmed by 0 bases and V by 4 bases; bases with no gene match: 8. This CDR3 contains 16 residues. Germline values: CDR1 SGHRS, CDR2 YFSETQ. The CDR3 nucleotides read TGCGCCAGCAGCCGTGGGAGCGGGGGTTACCAAGAGACCCAGTACTTC. Translated, it gives CASSRGSGGYQETQYF.

This clone was seen a few times. The genes are TRBV19 and TRBJ1-1; 7 nucleotides align to TRBD1. The CDR3 has 12 amino acids. Germline V lookup: CDR1 LNHDA, CDR2 SQIVND (reference sequence). V was clipped by 6 bases and J by 8 bases; unmatched bases: 6. The CDR3 DNA is TGTGCCAGTAGGCCGGACAGGCGGGAAGCTTTCTTT. Its translation: CASRPDRREAFF.

V usage is TRBV20-1 and J usage is TRBJ1-2, with D possibly TRBD1 on 6 matching bases. In germline, CDR1 is DFQATT, CDR2 SNEGSKA (reference sequence). This CDR3 has 11 residues. CDR3 residues: CTVEGGDGYTF. The CDR3 DNA follows: TGCACTGTCGAGGGGGGGGATGGCTACACCTTC.

The rearrangement links TRBV29-1 to TRBJ2-1; D perhaps matches TRBD2 (7 bases). The germline gives CDR1 SQVTM, CDR2 ANQGSEA. The CDR3 is 13 residues long. Trimming removed 3 bases at V and 10 bases at J, with 16 bases between. In DNA, the CDR3 is TGCAGCGTTGAGGATCCGGGGGGCGGAGAGCAGTTCTTC. This codes for CSVEDPGGGEQFF.

In this sample, this clone turned up a few times. The CDR3 DNA reads TGTGCCAGCAGCCCGGAGACAGGCTACACCGGGGAGCTGTTTTTT. Amino acids: CASSPETGYTGELFF. The rearrangement links TRBV7-2 to TRBJ2-2; a possible D gene is TRBD1 (6 bases). Per the germline V gene, CDR1 is SGHTA and CDR2 is FQGNSA. Trimming took off 5 bases at V and 3 bases at J, with 13 bases between the two ends. The CDR3 runs to 15 residues.

The gene calls are TRBV30 and TRBJ2-7; weak D call: TRBD1 (6 bases). There are 13 residues in the CDR3. Trimming removed 1 base at V and 4 bases at J, with 11 bases between. CDR1 is GTSNPN and CDR2 is SVGIG in the germline V gene (reference sequence). CDR3 protein: CAWSGTAKYEQYF. CDR3 coding DNA: TGTGCCTGGAGTGGGACAGCTAAGTACGAGCAGTACTTC.

This chain uses TRBV6-1 with TRBJ1-2; no reliable D call. CDR1 is MNHNS and CDR2 is SASEGT in the germline V gene. V was cut by 5 bases and J by 1 base, with 14 bases left in between. This CDR3 has 15 amino acids. The CDR3 coding sequence is TGTGCCAGCAGTCCTCGTTTGCACAGTAACTATGGCTACACCTTC. Protein: CASSPRLHSNYGYTF.

This clone showed up just a few times. This chain connects TRBV29-1 to TRBJ1-2; 7 bases fit TRBD1. The CDR3 runs to 14 residues. The J segment lost 4 bases and the V segment lost 3 bases, leaving 8 bases of the junction unmatched. Germline V gene lookup returns CDR1 SQVTM and CDR2 ANQGSEA. CDR3 DNA: TGCAGCGTTGACGCACAGGGGTCGGGCTATGGCTACACCTTC. It yields the protein CSVDAQGSGYGYTF.

The chain is built from TRBV2 and TRBJ2-7, with D possibly being TRBD2 (6 bases). V was cut by 6 bases and J by 6 bases, with 15 bases left in between. Germline V gives CDR1 SNHLY, CDR2 FYNNEI. The CDR3 runs to 13 residues. The CDR3 DNA is TGTGCCAGCAGGGTGGGTCAGGGACTCGAGCAGTACTTC. It codes for CASRVGQGLEQYF.

V gene TRBV4-1 combines with J gene TRBJ2-1, with a tentative D call TRBD2 (5 bases). V lost 1 base, J lost 5 bases, and 15 bases lay in between. Germline assignment: CDR1 MGHRA and CDR2 YSYEKL. There are 16 residues in the CDR3. This chain's CDR3 is CASSQGGRVWDNEQFF. For the CDR3, the DNA is TGCGCCAGCAGCCAAGGTGGGCGGGTTTGGGACAATGAGCAGTTCTTC.

This chain uses TRBV29-1 with TRBJ1-2; 8 bases agree with TRBD1. Germline V lookup: CDR1 SQVTM, CDR2 ANQGSEA. The J segment lost 7 bases and the V segment lost 7 bases, leaving 14 bases of the junction unmatched. The CDR3 has 14 amino acids. CDR3 sequence: CSAEPEGQGGGYTF. CDR3 coding DNA: TGCAGCGCCGAGCCCGAAGGACAGGGCGGTGGCTACACCTTC. Together with reference TRBV29-1 and TRBJ1-2, the CDR3 gives the full variable domain: SAVISQKPSRDICQRGTSLTIQCQVDSQVTMMFWYRQQPGQSLTLIATANQGSEATYESGFVIDKFPISRPNLTFSTLTVSNMSPEDSSIYLCSAEPEGQGGGYTFGSGTRLTVV.

This clone was counted many times. This chain links TRBV7-9 with TRBJ2-3, with D perhaps matching TRBD1 (6 bases). The CDR3 extends over 17 amino acids. Germline CDR1 is SEHNR and CDR2 is FQNEAQ (reference sequence). The germline V and J ends were trimmed by 4 bases and 1 base, with 18 bases remaining between them. CDR3 in DNA: TGTGCCAGCAGCTCCCGCTTAGGGGGTCAGGGCACAGATACGCAGTATTTT. It specifies CASSSRLGGQGTDTQYF.

CDR3 DNA sequence: TGCGCCAGCAGCTTGGGCAGTGCCAAGGATTTGCTGGGAGATACGCAGTATTTT. This translates into CASSLGSAKDLLGDTQYF. The genes are TRBV5-1 and TRBJ2-3; D remains unclear. Trimming shortened V by 0 bases and J by 5 bases, and 22 bases separated the two germline ends. The CDR3 has 18 amino acids. Germline CDR1 and CDR2: SGHRS and YFSETQ.

This clone was seen a handful of times. The chain has TRBV29-1 and TRBJ2-2, with 10 bases matching TRBD1. The CDR3 spans 15 residues. The germline V gene has CDR1 SQVTM and CDR2 ANQGSEA. V shed 4 bases, J shed 9 bases, and the junction held 11 bases outside the gene matches. CDR3 bases: TGCAGCGTTGGCTTGAGACAGGGGGCGACTAGGGAGCTGTTTTTT. It is translated as CSVGLRQGATRELFF.

The genes are TRBV30 and TRBJ1-5, with D tentatively TRBD1 (6 bases). Trimming took off 5 bases at V and 0 bases at J, with 14 bases between the two ends. Germline CDR1 is GTSNPN and CDR2 is SVGIG (reference sequence). The CDR3 sequence is 15 residues long. The CDR3 sequence is CAWARGLDSNQPQHF. CDR3 nucleotide sequence: TGTGCCTGGGCCAGGGGACTTGATAGCAATCAGCCCCAGCATTTT.

The chain combines TRBV7-9 with TRBJ2-7; D gene unclear. Germline V gene data show CDR1 as SEHNR and CDR2 as FQNEAQ (reference sequence). CDR3 length equals 11 residues. V was clipped by 5 bases and J by 7 bases, with 9 bases between them. CDR3 nucleotide sequence: TGTGCCAGCAGCATTAGCAGGGAGCAGTACTTC. As protein: CASSISREQYF.

The chain employs TRBV29-1 and TRBJ2-5, with D unclear. Germline lookup yields CDR1 SQVTM and CDR2 ANQGSEA. V lost 0 bases, J lost 5 bases, and 13 bases lay in between. CDR3 length equals 14 residues. This chain's CDR3 is CSVEEERAFETQYF. CDR3 bases: TGCAGCGTTGAAGAAGAAAGGGCGTTTGAGACCCAGTACTTC.

V and J are TRBV13 and TRBJ1-2, with D possibly matching TRBD1 (6 bases). The germline V and J ends were trimmed by 10 bases and 7 bases, with 19 bases remaining between them. This CDR3 spans 13 amino acids. CDR1 PRHDT and CDR2 FYEKMQ come from the germline V gene (reference sequence). The CDR3 is CATKYRAESGYTF. CDR3 DNA: TGTGCCACGAAATACAGGGCCGAAAGTGGCTACACCTTC.

V and J are TRBV2 and TRBJ1-2; 8 bases map to TRBD1. Unmatched junction bases numbered 3, after V lost 6 bases and J lost 0 bases. Germline CDR1 and CDR2: SNHLY and FYNNEI. The CDR3 contains 14 residues. The CDR3 region has the DNA TGTGCCAGCAGGACAGGGGCCCCTAACTATGGCTACACCTTC. Its translation: CASRTGAPNYGYTF.

This clone was seen a few times. The rearrangement links TRBV14 to TRBJ2-3; possibly TRBD1 for D (5 bases). V lost 5 bases to trimming and J lost 4 bases, with 13 bases between them. Germline CDR1 SGHDN, CDR2 FVKESK. The CDR3 extends over 14 amino acids. The CDR3, as DNA: TGTGCCAGCAGCACCCCAGGGATCGCAGATACGCAGTATTTT. As protein: CASSTPGIADTQYF.

The V call is TRBV29-1, the J call TRBJ2-4, with a tentative D call TRBD2 (5 bases). Looked up from germline, CDR1 is SQVTM and CDR2 is ANQGSEA. The CDR3 is made up of 14 amino acids. V was shortened by 5 bases and J by 8 bases, with 19 bases between the two germline ends. The CDR3 DNA reads TGCAGCGTTTGGAGGAAGTCCCAGCAGGACATTCAGTACTTC. Translation: CSVWRKSQQDIQYF.

This clone appeared a few times. The chain carries TRBV30 and TRBJ2-1; 9 bases are shared with TRBD1. Germline lookup yields CDR1 GTSNPN and CDR2 SVGIG (reference sequence). The CDR3 has 14 amino acids. The V gene end was trimmed by 0 bases and the J gene end by 15 bases; junction bases not matched to a gene: 12. The CDR3, as DNA: TGTGCCTGGAGTGTACAGTCAGGGACAGGGAGTCCGTTCTTC. Amino acid sequence: CAWSVQSGTGSPFF.

Only a few counts were recorded for this clone. The V call is TRBV2, the J call TRBJ1-2; D is ambiguous. V dropped 7 bases and J dropped 2 bases, with 8 bases sitting between them. The CDR3 runs to 12 residues. Per germline, CDR1 SNHLY and CDR2 FYNNEI. The CDR3 sequence: CASNTQNYGYTF. The CDR3 DNA reads TGTGCCAGCAATACACAAAACTATGGCTACACCTTC.

V gene TRBV6-5 combines with J gene TRBJ2-5; D gene ambiguous. Trimming cost V 6 bases and J 3 bases, with 11 bases left between them. Germline V gene data show CDR1 as MNHEY and CDR2 as SVGAGI. The CDR3 loop spans 13 amino acids. The CDR3 DNA is TGTGCCAGCAGATCGGACGGAGAAGAGACCCAGTACTTC. Translation: CASRSDGEETQYF.

The chain is built from TRBV7-2 and TRBJ1-2; D is perhaps TRBD1 (6 bases). Trimming removed 1 base from V and 8 bases from J, with 8 bases in between. The CDR3 runs 12 residues. The germline gives CDR1 SGHTA, CDR2 FQGNSA. This CDR3 reads CASSLGDKGYTF. As DNA, the CDR3 is TGTGCCAGCAGCTTAGGGGACAAGGGCTACACCTTC.

The chain employs TRBV7-2 and TRBJ1-4; D remains unclear. The CDR3 covers 12 residues. Germline V gene data show CDR1 as SGHTA and CDR2 as FQGNSA. Trimming removed 3 bases at V and 7 bases at J, with 6 bases between. The CDR3: CASSFLSEKLFF. DNA of the CDR3: TGTGCCAGCAGCTTCTTATCTGAAAAACTGTTTTTT.

V usage is TRBV7-2 and J usage is TRBJ1-6, with D perhaps TRBD1 (5 bases). From germline, CDR1 is SGHTA and CDR2 FQGNSA. The CDR3 is 15 amino acids. Trimming stripped 1 base from V and 9 bases from J, with 13 bases between. This CDR3 is CASSLELDKRSPLHF. CDR3 DNA sequence: TGTGCCAGCAGCTTAGAGTTGGACAAGCGTTCACCCCTCCACTTT. Full variable domain (missing parts from reference TRBV7-2 and TRBJ1-6): GAGVSQSPSNKVTEKGKDVELRCDPISGHTALYWYRQSLGQGLEFLIYFQGNSAPDKSGLPSDRFSAERTGGSVSTLTIQRTQQEDSAVYLCASSLELDKRSPLHFGNGTRLTVT.

The gene calls are TRBV4-1 and TRBJ2-5; maybe TRBD1 (6 bases). Trimming took 2 bases from V and 5 from J, leaving 15 bases between them. There are 15 residues in the CDR3. From germline, CDR1 is MGHRA and CDR2 YSYEKL. The CDR3 nucleotides read TGCGCCAGCAGCCAAAATTTGGACAGATGGGAGACCCAGTACTTC. Translation gives CASSQNLDRWETQYF.

The chain uses TRBV4-1 and TRBJ2-3; 10 positions match TRBD2. The CDR3 spans 17 residues. Germline trimming cut 1 base from V and 0 bases from J; bases unmatched to any gene: 4. From germline, CDR1 is MGHRA and CDR2 YSYEKL. The CDR3 loop reads CASSQVAGGASTDTQYF. In nucleotides, the CDR3 is TGCGCCAGCAGCCAAGTAGCGGGGGGCGCTAGCACAGATACGCAGTATTTT.